This T cell receptor beta chain comes out of a study of T cells in Graves' hyperthyroidism and ophthalmopathy. Notes on this clonotype: Its matching antigen is unknown.

Uncontrolled infection, other autoimmune disease, pregnancy and lactation each barred patients from inclusion. Every diagnosis used clinical symptoms, serum thyroxine and TRAb, thyroid ultrasound and orbital computed tomography. Extraction of PBMCs used 10 ml of fresh peripheral blood. Amplification yielded TCR beta CDR3 regions, with RNA transcripts as the source. The HTBI primer set served for first-round RT-PCR of the TCR CDR3. TCRdb fed the multiplex PCR reads into MiXCR, producing one record per CDR3 protein. The sample includes approximately 570,000 distinct CDR3 sequences, 20% of them seen just once. Study results and caveats: Blood also held most thyroid clonotypes expanded beyond 0.001.

The source is a man in his forties with Graves' ophthalmopathy. The sample taken for sequencing was blood.

CDR3 residues: CASSPGAAGAYEQYF. Written as DNA, the CDR3 is TGTGCCAGCAGCCCCGGGGCAGCAGGGGCCTACGAGCAGTACTTC. The rearrangement links TRBV11-2 to TRBJ2-7; perhaps TRBD1 as D (6 bases). The CDR3 runs 15 residues. CDR1 is SGHAT and CDR2 is FQNNGV in the germline V gene. V lost 5 bases and J 2 bases, leaving 16 bases between the germline ends.